These 18 T cell receptor beta chains were sequenced from one sample in a study of cytomegalovirus exposure and HLA in healthy donors. It was with 60 Vbeta and 13 Jbeta primers that the PCR ran. Only in-frame clones appear in the TCRdb table, and some are missing; sequencing was by immunoSEQ multiplex PCR. The data hold 110,000 to 150,000 clones, with 65% to 90% observed a single time. The source material was PBMCs. These receptors originate from a female donor in good health and CMV-seronegative.

The chain has TRBV28 and TRBJ1-2, with D tentatively TRBD1 (6 bases). This CDR3 has 12 amino acids. V dropped 6 bases and J dropped 8 bases, with 13 bases sitting between them. Germline V CDR1 and CDR2: MDHEN, SYDVKM. The CDR3 sequence: CASRDRVLGYTF. CDR3 sequence (DNA): TGTGCCAGCAGGGACAGAGTTTTGGGCTACACCTTC.

This clone was seen a handful of times. Mismatch with germline at one junction end may stem from a read error. The chain uses TRBV6-1 and TRBJ2-7; D remains ambiguous. Germline V CDR1 and CDR2: MNHNS, SASEGT. CDR3 size: 14 residues. This CDR3 is CASSEGRNDYEQYF. As DNA, the CDR3 is TGTGCCAGCAGCGAAGGCAGGAACGACTACGAGCAGTACTTC.

This sequence joins TRBV2 and TRBJ1-4, with 8 bases fitting TRBD1. This CDR3 has 14 amino acids. Germline loops: CDR1 SNHLY, CDR2 FYNNEI. V lost 6 bases and J lost 7; bases outside the gene matches: 7. CDR3 sequence: CASRKDRVGEKLFF. In nucleotides, the CDR3 is TGTGCCAGCAGAAAGGACAGGGTCGGTGAAAAACTGTTTTTT.

The rearrangement links TRBV5-1 to TRBJ2-5, with D perhaps TRBD1 (5 bases). The germline gives CDR1 SGHRS, CDR2 YFSETQ. The germline V and J ends were trimmed by 7 bases and 0 bases, with 19 bases remaining between them. The CDR3 extends over 16 amino acids. CDR3 nucleotides: TGCGCCAGCGGTTGGCAGGGTGCTTCGTACCAAGAGACCCAGTACTTC. Protein sequence: CASGWQGASYQETQYF. Looking up the rest from reference TRBV5-1 and TRBJ2-5 gives the full variable domain: KAGVTQTPRYLIKTRGQQVTLSCSPISGHRSVSWYQQTPGQGLQFLFEYFSETQRNKGNFPGRFSGRQFSNSRSEMNVSTLELGDSALYLCASGWQGASYQETQYFGPGTRLLVL.

V is TRBV7-9 and J is TRBJ2-2; 7 nucleotides align to TRBD1. The V and J ends lost 5 bases and 4 bases, in that order; junction bases with no gene match: 7. In germline, CDR1 is SEHNR, CDR2 FQNEAQ (reference sequence). The CDR3 spans 15 residues. As DNA, the CDR3 is TGTGCCAGCAGCCCCTGGACAGGATCCACCGGGGAGCTGTTTTTT. Translated, it gives CASSPWTGSTGELFF.

In its sample, this clone was seen a few times. V usage is TRBV6-4 and J usage is TRBJ2-2; D ambiguous. Trimming shortened V by 7 bases and J by 4 bases, and 13 bases separated the two germline ends. The CDR3 is 14 residues long. Per the germline V gene, CDR1 is MRHNA and CDR2 is SNTAGT. The CDR3 here is CASTSTPGTGELFF. In DNA, the CDR3 is TGTGCCAGCACCTCGACCCCGGGCACCGGGGAGCTGTTTTTT.

The chain employs TRBV27 and TRBJ2-1, with TRBD2 matching over 11 bases. There are 16 residues in the CDR3. Trimming at V came to 4 bases and at J to 1 base, leaving 3 bases not matched to a gene. CDR1 MNHEY and CDR2 SMNVEV come from the germline V gene (reference sequence). In DNA form, the CDR3 reads TGTGCCAGCAGTTCAGGGACTAGCGGTTCCTACAATGAGCAGTTCTTC. The encoded protein is CASSSGTSGSYNEQFF.

This clone was counted once. The gene calls are TRBV6-5 and TRBJ2-7; a possible D gene is TRBD2 (7 bases). The CDR3 totals 15 residues. The germline V and J ends were trimmed by 8 bases and 4 bases, with 21 bases remaining between them. Germline V gene lookup returns CDR1 MNHEY and CDR2 SVGAGI. CDR3 sequence (DNA): TGTGCCAGCGGGGAAGGGGGGGGGAGTGGTTACGAGCAGTACTTC. Translating gives CASGEGGGSGYEQYF.

In the case of this clone: Other nucleotide sequences in the sample specify the same CDR3. The rearrangement links TRBV7-6 to TRBJ1-5; D is ambiguous. Germline CDR1 SGHVS, CDR2 FNYEAQ. V lost 7 bases and J lost 4, with 20 bases in between. There are 16 residues in the CDR3. The CDR3 loop is CASIKLGGVWNQPQHF. The CDR3 DNA is TGTGCCAGCATCAAACTAGGAGGAGTGTGGAATCAGCCCCAGCATTTT.

Regarding this clone: The CDR3 does not close with the conserved phenylalanine or tryptophan, likely indicating a read error. The rearrangement uses TRBV7-9 and TRBJ2-2; TRBD1 might be the D (6 bases). In germline, CDR1 is SEHNR, CDR2 FQNEAQ (reference sequence). This CDR3 comprises 16 residues. Trimming took 2 bases from V and 1 from J, leaving 11 bases between them. The CDR3 DNA is TGTGCCAGCAGCTTAATGCCGACAGGGAACACCGGGGAGCTGTTTGTT. It encodes CASSLMPTGNTGELFV.

The chain recombines TRBV5-1 with TRBJ2-7, with a possible D match to TRBD2 (5 bases). Trimming shortened V by 0 bases and J by 5 bases, and 12 bases separated the two germline ends. CDR3 length equals 14 residues. CDR1 is SGHRS, CDR2 YFSETQ, per germline. The CDR3 here is CASSLVVGSDEQYF. DNA of the CDR3: TGCGCCAGCAGCTTGGTAGTAGGGAGTGACGAGCAGTACTTC.

This clone has only one observation. This rearrangement joins TRBV30 to TRBJ2-7, with D maybe TRBD1 (6 bases). The ends were cut back, 4 bases at V and 5 bases at J, with 15 bases in the middle. Germline values: CDR1 GTSNPN, CDR2 SVGIG (reference sequence). This CDR3 comprises 13 residues. This chain's CDR3 is CAWMVGASDEQYF. CDR3 sequence (DNA): TGTGCCTGGATGGTGGGGGCAAGCGACGAGCAGTACTTC. The variable domain in full, with the rest retrieved from reference TRBV30 and TRBJ2-7, is SQTIHQWPATLVQPVGSPLSLECTVEGTSNPNLYWYRQAAGRGLQLLFYSVGIGQISSEVPQNLSASRPQDRQFILSSKKLLLSDSGFYLCAWMVGASDEQYFGPGTRLTVT.

The chain is built from TRBV28 and TRBJ1-1; a possible D gene is TRBD1 (5 bases). Germline-derived CDR1 and CDR2 are MDHEN and SYDVKM. The CDR3 runs 15 residues. The germline V and J ends were trimmed by 7 bases and 1 base, with 16 bases remaining between them. The CDR3, as DNA: TGTGCCAGCAAATCGGGGGGGATAGAGAACACTGAAGCTTTCTTT. This gives the protein CASKSGGIENTEAFF.

The V call is TRBV6-1, the J call TRBJ2-7; 7 bases agree with TRBD2. The CDR3 has 13 residues. Germline V CDR1 and CDR2: MNHNS, SASEGT. V dropped 6 bases and J dropped 0; count of bases not matched to a gene: 2. The CDR3 region is CASRGTTSYEQYF. The DNA of the CDR3 is TGTGCCAGCAGGGGGACTACCTCCTACGAGCAGTACTTC.

This chain connects TRBV5-6 to TRBJ1-5; D gene uncertain. Germline CDR1 is SGHDT and CDR2 is YYEEEE. CDR3 size: 15 residues. V was trimmed by 0 bases and J by 0 bases, leaving 7 bases between them. This chain's CDR3 is CASSLDGNSNQPQHF. The CDR3 nucleotides read TGTGCCAGCAGCTTGGACGGGAATAGCAATCAGCCCCAGCATTTT.

V and J are TRBV4-2 and TRBJ2-1; no clear D. From germline, CDR1 is LGHNA and CDR2 YNFKEQ. V was clipped by 0 bases and J by 8 bases, with 11 bases between them. The CDR3 is 14 amino acids. Here the CDR3 reads CASSQDGPADEQFF. DNA for the CDR3: TGTGCCAGCAGCCAAGATGGGCCAGCTGATGAGCAGTTCTTC.

The chain carries TRBV7-2 and TRBJ2-7, with D unclear. Between the trimmed V and J ends, which lost 5 bases and 2 bases, there was a span of 16 bases. The CDR3 runs to 15 residues. Germline V CDR1 and CDR2: SGHTA, FQGNSA. CDR3 sequence (DNA): TGTGCCAGCAGCCCCGGTCTGGTACTGGCCTACGAGCAGTACTTC. Its translation: CASSPGLVLAYEQYF.

The genes are TRBV28 and TRBJ1-4; 9 nucleotides agree with TRBD1. After removal of 5 bases from V and 5 bases from J, the junction contained 6 bases not matched to a gene. CDR3 size: 15 residues. In germline, CDR1 is MDHEN, CDR2 SYDVKM. The CDR3 DNA reads as TGTGCCAGCAGTCACCGGGACAGGGTAAATGAAAAACTGTTTTTT. It encodes CASSHRDRVNEKLFF. The full variable domain, rest sourced from reference TRBV28 and TRBJ1-4, is DVKVTQSSRYLVKRTGEKVFLECVQDMDHENMFWYRQDPGLGLRLIYFSYDVKMKEKGDIPEGYSVSREKKERFSLILESASTNQTSMYLCASSHRDRVNEKLFFGSGTQLSVL.